This record looks at one TCR beta chain sequence and its context. The CDR3 totals 17 residues. The junction had 6 bases not matched to a gene; V was cut back by 0 bases and J by 4 bases. Per the germline V gene, CDR1 is DFQATT and CDR2 is SNEGSKA (reference sequence). Using its own MiXCR run on the RACE reads, TCRdb lists one record per CDR3 protein. The data contain tens of thousands of distinct CDR3 sequences, roughly 8.5% of them seen just once; the ten biggest clones take up 2.9%. The data were taken from a study of human T cells and chemical hapten exposure. Time point given: healthy volunteer bleed at 2 weeks. Unfractionated whole blood was the source of the extracted total RNA.

V and J are TRBV20-1 and TRBJ2-3; 14 nucleotides align to TRBD2. The material sequenced was whole blood. The sequence derives from a female donor in good health. Some clones in this sample may be carry-over from other donors' samples. CDR3 DNA: TGCAGTGCTAGAGATTCAGGGACTAGCGGGAGTCCAGATACGCAGTATTTT. Its translation is CSARDSGTSGSPDTQYF.